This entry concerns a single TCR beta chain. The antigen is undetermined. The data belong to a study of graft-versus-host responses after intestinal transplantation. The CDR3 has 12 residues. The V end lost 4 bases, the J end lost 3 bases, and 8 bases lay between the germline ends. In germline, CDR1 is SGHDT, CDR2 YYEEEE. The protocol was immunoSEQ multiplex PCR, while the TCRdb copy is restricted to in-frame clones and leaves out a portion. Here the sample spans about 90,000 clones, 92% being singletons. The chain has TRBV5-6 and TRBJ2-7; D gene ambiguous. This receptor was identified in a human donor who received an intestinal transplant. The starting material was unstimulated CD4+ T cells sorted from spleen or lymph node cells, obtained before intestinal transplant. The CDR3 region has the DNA TGTGCCAGCAGCCAGGATCGCTACGAGCAGTACTTC. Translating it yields CASSQDRYEQYF. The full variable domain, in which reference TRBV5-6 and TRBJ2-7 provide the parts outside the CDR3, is DAGVTQSPTHLIKTRGQQVTLRCSPKSGHDTVSWYQQALGQGPQFIFQYYEEEERQRGNFPDRFSGHQFPNYSSELNVNALLLGDSALYLCASSQDRYEQYFGPGTRLTVT.